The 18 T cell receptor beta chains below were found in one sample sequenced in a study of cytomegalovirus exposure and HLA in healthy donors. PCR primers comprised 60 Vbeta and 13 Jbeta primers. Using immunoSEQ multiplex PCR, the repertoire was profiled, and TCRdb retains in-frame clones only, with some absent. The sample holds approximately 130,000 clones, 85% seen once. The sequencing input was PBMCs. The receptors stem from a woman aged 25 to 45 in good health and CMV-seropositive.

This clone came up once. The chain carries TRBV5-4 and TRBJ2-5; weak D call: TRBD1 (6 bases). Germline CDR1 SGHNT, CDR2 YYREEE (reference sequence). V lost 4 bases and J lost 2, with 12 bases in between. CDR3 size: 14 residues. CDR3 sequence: CASSPGGSQETQYF. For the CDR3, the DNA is TGTGCCAGCAGCCCTGGGGGCAGTCAAGAGACCCAGTACTTC.

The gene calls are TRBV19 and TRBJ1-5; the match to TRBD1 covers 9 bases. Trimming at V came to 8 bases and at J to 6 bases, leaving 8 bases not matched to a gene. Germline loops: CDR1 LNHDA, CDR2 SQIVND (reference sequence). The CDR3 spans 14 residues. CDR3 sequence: CASRFGDRVQPQHF. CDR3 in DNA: TGTGCCAGTCGATTTGGGGACAGGGTTCAGCCCCAGCATTTT.

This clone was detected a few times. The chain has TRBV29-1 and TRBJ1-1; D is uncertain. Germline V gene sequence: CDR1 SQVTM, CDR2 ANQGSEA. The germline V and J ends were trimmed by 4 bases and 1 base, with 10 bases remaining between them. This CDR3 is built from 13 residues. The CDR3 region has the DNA TGCAGCGTTGGGAGCCTGGGGAACACTGAAGCTTTCTTT. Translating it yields CSVGSLGNTEAFF.

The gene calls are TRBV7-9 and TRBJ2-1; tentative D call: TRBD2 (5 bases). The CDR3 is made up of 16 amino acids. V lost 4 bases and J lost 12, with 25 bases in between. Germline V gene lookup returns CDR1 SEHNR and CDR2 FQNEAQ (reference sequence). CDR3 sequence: CASSSLGDDPIGGQFF. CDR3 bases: TGTGCCAGCAGCTCCCTGGGAGACGACCCCATCGGCGGGCAGTTCTTC.

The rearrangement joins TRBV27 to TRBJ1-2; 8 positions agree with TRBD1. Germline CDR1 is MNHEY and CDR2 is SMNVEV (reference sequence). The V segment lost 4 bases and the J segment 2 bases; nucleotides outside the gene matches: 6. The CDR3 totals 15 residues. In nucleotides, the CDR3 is TGTGCCAGCAGTTCCCCGGGACAGGCGAACTATGGCTACACCTTC. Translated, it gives CASSSPGQANYGYTF.

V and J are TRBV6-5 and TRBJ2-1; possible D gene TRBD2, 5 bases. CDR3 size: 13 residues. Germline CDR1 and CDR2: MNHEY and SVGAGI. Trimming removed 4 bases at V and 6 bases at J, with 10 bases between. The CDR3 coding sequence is TGTGCCAGCAGTTTGACTAACTCCAATGAGCAGTTCTTC. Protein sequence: CASSLTNSNEQFF.

The CDR3 reads CASSRTGWHDEQFF. The CDR3 DNA sequence: TGTGCCAGTAGTCGGACGGGGTGGCATGATGAGCAGTTCTTC. The chain has TRBV19 and TRBJ2-1; TRBD2 might be the D (5 bases). Deletions cut 5 bases from V and 8 bases from J, with 16 bases between. The CDR3 sequence is 14 residues long. Per germline, CDR1 LNHDA and CDR2 SQIVND (reference sequence).

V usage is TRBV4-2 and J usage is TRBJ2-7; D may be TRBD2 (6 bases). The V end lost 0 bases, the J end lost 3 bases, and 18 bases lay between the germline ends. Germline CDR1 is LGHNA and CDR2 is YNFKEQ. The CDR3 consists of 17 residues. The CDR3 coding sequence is TGTGCCAGCAGCCAAGAGGAAACAGGACTATATCGCTACGAGCAGTACTTC. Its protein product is CASSQEETGLYRYEQYF.

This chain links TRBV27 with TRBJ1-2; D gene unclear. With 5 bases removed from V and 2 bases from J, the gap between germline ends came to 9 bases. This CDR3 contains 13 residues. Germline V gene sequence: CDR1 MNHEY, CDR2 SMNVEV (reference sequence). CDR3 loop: CASSPSLNYGYTF. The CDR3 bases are TGTGCCAGCAGTCCGAGCTTAAACTATGGCTACACCTTC.

This chain's CDR3 is CAWRGGLRAEQYF. CDR3 bases: TGTGCCTGGAGGGGGGGGCTTCGGGCCGAGCAGTACTTC. J is TRBJ2-7 and V is TRBV30, with D possibly being TRBD2 (7 bases). The germline V gene has CDR1 GTSNPN and CDR2 SVGIG (reference sequence). The CDR3 extends over 13 amino acids. The germline V and J ends were trimmed by 3 bases and 6 bases, with 15 bases remaining between them.

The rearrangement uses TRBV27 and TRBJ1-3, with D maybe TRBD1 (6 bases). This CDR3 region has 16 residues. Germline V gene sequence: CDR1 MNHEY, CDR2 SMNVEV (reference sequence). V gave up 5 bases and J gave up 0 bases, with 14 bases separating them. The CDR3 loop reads CASSKGEPSSGNTIYF. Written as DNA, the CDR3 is TGTGCCAGCAGTAAGGGGGAACCGAGCTCTGGAAACACCATATATTTT.

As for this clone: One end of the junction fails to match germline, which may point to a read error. The CDR3 nucleotides read TGTGTCAGCAGGCCCCCGGGTAGAGGCAATCAGCCCCAGCATTTT. It translates to CVSRPPGRGNQPQHF. The genes are TRBV28 and TRBJ1-5; D not certain. Germline V gene sequence: CDR1 MDHEN, CDR2 SYDVKM. The length of the CDR3 is 15 residues.

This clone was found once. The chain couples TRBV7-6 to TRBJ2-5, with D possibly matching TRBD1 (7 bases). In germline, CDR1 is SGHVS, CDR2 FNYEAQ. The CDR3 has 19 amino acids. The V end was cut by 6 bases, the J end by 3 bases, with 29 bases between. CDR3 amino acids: CASSSRGRTGPRDEETQYF. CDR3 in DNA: TGTGCCAGCAGTTCCAGGGGGAGGACAGGACCCAGGGATGAAGAGACCCAGTACTTC.

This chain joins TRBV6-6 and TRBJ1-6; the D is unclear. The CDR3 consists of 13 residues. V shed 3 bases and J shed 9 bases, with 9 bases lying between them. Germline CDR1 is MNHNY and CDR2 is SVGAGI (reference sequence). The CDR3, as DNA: TGTGCCAGCAGTTATGGCATGTCTTCACCCCTCCACTTT. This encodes CASSYGMSSPLHF.

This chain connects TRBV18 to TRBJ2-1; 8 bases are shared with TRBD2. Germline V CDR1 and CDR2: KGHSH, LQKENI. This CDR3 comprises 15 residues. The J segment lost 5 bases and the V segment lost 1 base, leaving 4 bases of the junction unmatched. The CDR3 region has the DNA TGTGCCAGCTCACCACGCGGTAGCGGGGACAATGAGCAGTTCTTC. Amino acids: CASSPRGSGDNEQFF.

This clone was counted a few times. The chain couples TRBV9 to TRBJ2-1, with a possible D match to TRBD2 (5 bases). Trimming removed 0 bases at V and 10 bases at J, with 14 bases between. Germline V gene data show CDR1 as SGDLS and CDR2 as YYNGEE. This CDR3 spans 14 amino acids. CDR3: CASSVGGSPGEQFF. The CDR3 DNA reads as TGTGCCAGCAGCGTAGGAGGCTCCCCGGGGGAGCAGTTCTTC.

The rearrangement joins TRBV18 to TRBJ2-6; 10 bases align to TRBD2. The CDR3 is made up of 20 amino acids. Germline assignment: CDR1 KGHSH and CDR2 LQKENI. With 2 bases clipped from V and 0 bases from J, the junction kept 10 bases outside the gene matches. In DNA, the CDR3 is TGTGCCAGCTCACCAGGGGCTAGCGGGAGTCAGGGCTCTGGGGCCAACGTCCTGACTTTC. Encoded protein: CASSPGASGSQGSGANVLTF.

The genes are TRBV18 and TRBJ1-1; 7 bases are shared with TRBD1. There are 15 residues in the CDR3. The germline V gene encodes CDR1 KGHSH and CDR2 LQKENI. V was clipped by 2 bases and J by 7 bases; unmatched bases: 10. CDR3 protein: CASSPFTGEENEAFF. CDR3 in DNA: TGTGCCAGCTCACCATTCACAGGGGAAGAAAATGAAGCTTTCTTT.